This is a list of T cell receptor beta chains from one sample in a study of T cells in Graves' hyperthyroidism and ophthalmopathy. Each CDR3 protein is one row after TCRdb ran MiXCR on the multiplex PCR reads. Here the sample spans more than 300,000 distinct CDR3 sequences, about 13% being singletons. The specimen was blood. All receptors come from a woman aged 18-35 years with Graves' hyperthyroidism. Each CDR3 is given with its conserved first and last residue. The D gene is left open where the match is weak. Not all rows give a size; the values are once, few, many and, for expanded clones, a class.

clone size	V gene	D gene	J gene	CDR3 length	CDR3 protein	CDR3 DNA
-	TRBV19	-	TRBJ2-2	15	CASITATGNTGELFF	TGTGCCAGTATCACGGCCACTGGAAACACCGGGGAGCTGTTTTTT
few	TRBV24-1	TRBD1	TRBJ1-2	14	CATSDKNRGYGYTF	TGTGCCACCAGTGATAAGAACAGGGGGTATGGCTACACCTTC
many	TRBV20-1	TRBD2	TRBJ2-7	15	CSAERLADIAYEQYF	TGCAGTGCTGAAAGACTAGCTGATATCGCCTACGAGCAGTACTTC
once	TRBV5-1	TRBD2	TRBJ2-5	14	CASSLALAGETQYF	TGCGCCAGCAGCTTGGCACTAGCGGGGGAGACCCAGTACTTC
many	TRBV18	-	TRBJ1-1	15	CASSPQGLGDTEAFF	TGTGCCAGCTCACCACAGGGGTTGGGGGACACTGAAGCTTTCTTT
once	TRBV2	-	TRBJ1-5	16	CASSEFRGISNQPQHF	TGTGCCAGCAGTGAATTTAGGGGAATTAGCAATCAGCCCCAGCATTTT
few	TRBV12-3/TRBV12-4	-	TRBJ2-2	15	CASTQDSPNTGELFF	TGTGCCAGCACCCAGGACAGTCCGAACACCGGGGAGCTGTTTTTT
many	TRBV15	-	TRBJ2-3	14	CATSIRTGLATQYF	TGTGCCACCAGCATCCGGACGGGTTTGGCTACGCAGTATTTT
many	TRBV11-2	-	TRBJ2-1	11	CASSLQDNQFF	TGTGCCAGCAGCTTACAGGACAACCAGTTCTTC
-	TRBV7-6	-	TRBJ2-7	13	CASSLDSAYEQYF	TGTGCCAGCAGCTTAGATTCGGCCTACGAGCAGTACTTC
many	TRBV5-5	-	TRBJ1-2	14	CASSFSSGTDGYTF	TGTGCCAGCAGCTTTTCATCAGGGACCGATGGCTACACCTTC
-	TRBV6-1	TRBD1	TRBJ1-5	15	CASSRQGSVGQPQHF	TGTGCCAGCAGTAGACAGGGGTCGGTGGGTCAGCCCCAGCATTTT
many	TRBV7-6	-	TRBJ2-2	14	CASSLRPNTGELFF	TGTGCCAGCAGCTTAAGACCTAACACCGGGGAGCTGTTTTTT
many	TRBV30	TRBD1	TRBJ1-5	15	CAWSVRDRAHQPQHF	TGTGCCTGGAGTGTACGGGACAGGGCTCATCAGCCCCAGCATTTT
many	TRBV6-1	TRBD1	TRBJ1-5	13	CASGGTGDQPQHF	TGTGCCAGCGGGGGGACAGGGGATCAGCCCCAGCATTTT
many	TRBV6-1	-	TRBJ1-6	15	CASSSRQDYNSPLHF	TGTGCCAGCAGTTCCCGACAGGACTATAATTCACCCCTCCACTTT
many	TRBV2	TRBD1	TRBJ2-1	18	CASKVGTGDVYSYNEQFF	TGTGCCAGCAAGGTGGGGACAGGGGATGTTTACTCCTACAATGAGCAGTTCTTC
many	TRBV12-3/TRBV12-4	-	TRBJ2-7	17	CASGRGGRQEVPYEQYF	TGTGCCAGCGGAAGGGGTGGGAGACAGGAGGTTCCCTACGAGCAGTACTTC
-	TRBV2	TRBD1	TRBJ1-2	11	CASNRGHGYTF	TGTGCCAGCAACAGGGGGCATGGCTACACCTTC
many	TRBV5-6	-	TRBJ2-7	14	CASSLGDPSYEQYF	TGTGCCAGCAGCTTGGGAGACCCTTCCTACGAGCAGTACTTC
few	TRBV7-9	-	TRBJ2-6	17	CASSGGRIGSGANVLTF	TGTGCCAGCAGCGGGGGGAGGATAGGCTCTGGGGCCAACGTCCTGACTTTC
-	TRBV27	-	TRBJ2-6	12	CATRAGANVLTF	TGTGCCACCAGAGCTGGGGCCAACGTCCTGACTTTC
many	TRBV28	TRBD1	TRBJ1-1	16	CASSLGGGGGQIEAFF	TGTGCCAGCAGTTTAGGAGGGGGCGGGGGTCAGATTGAAGCTTTCTTT
many	TRBV6-2/TRBV6-3	-	TRBJ2-7	14	CASSRQGQVGEQYF	TGTGCCAGCAGTCGCCAAGGGCAGGTGGGGGAGCAGTACTTC
few	TRBV5-4	TRBD2	TRBJ2-1	15	CASSLGLAVEYEQFF	TGTGCCAGCAGCTTAGGACTAGCTGTTGAGTATGAGCAGTTCTTC
few	TRBV19	-	TRBJ1-5	16	CASSISLGTPNQPQHF	TGTGCCAGTAGTATCTCGCTGGGGACACCTAATCAGCCCCAGCATTTT
-	TRBV29-1	-	TRBJ1-2	10	CSVGSMGYTF	TGCAGCGTTGGATCTATGGGCTACACCTTC
-	TRBV6-2/TRBV6-3	TRBD2	TRBJ2-5	18	CATSDTPGLAGDEETQYF	TGTGCCACCAGTGATACTCCGGGACTAGCGGGGGATGAAGAGACCCAGTACTTC
many	TRBV3-1	-	TRBJ1-4	15	CASSQGQGGHEKLFF	TGTGCCAGCAGCCAAGGGCAGGGAGGACATGAAAAACTGTTTTTT
medium-sized	TRBV7-9	-	TRBJ2-5	15	CASSWAGNPRETQYF	TGTGCCAGCAGTTGGGCGGGGAACCCGAGAGAGACCCAGTACTTC
many	TRBV5-1	TRBD2	TRBJ2-5	13	CASSLPSGETQYF	TGCGCCAGCAGCTTACCTAGCGGAGAGACCCAGTACTTC
-	TRBV28	TRBD2	TRBJ2-1	15	CASSAGLAVYNEQFF	TGTGCCAGCAGTGCGGGACTAGCGGTCTACAATGAGCAGTTCTTC
many	TRBV6-2/TRBV6-3	TRBD2	TRBJ2-3	14	CASSLRTAGVTQYF	TGTGCCAGCAGTTTAAGGACGGCGGGGGTTACGCAGTATTTT